This T cell receptor (beta chain) was observed in a study of blood T cell repertoires in COVID-19. Whole-study context: Spain, Italy and the United States supplied samples that represented acute and convalescent COVID-19. T cells, B-cell-depleted T cells, or PBMCs supplied cDNA or gDNA.

Trimming pared 5 bases from V and 1 base from J, leaving 17 bases between. The CDR3 totals 16 residues. Germline V gene lookup returns CDR1 SGHVS and CDR2 FQNEAQ. Methods used by the authors: Scientists estimated how many nucleated cells there were by amplifying reference gene primers. Data came from immunoSEQ multiplex PCR; TCRdb stores just in-frame clones and leaves some out. V and J calls and clone size come straight from that table; D and trimming were deduced from the DNA. In the table there are hundreds of thousands of clones, roughly 90% of which are singletons. The receptor's source is a woman in her seventies with COVID-19, enrolled during active disease. The sequenced sample consisted of peripheral blood. The J gene is TRBJ1-2, the V gene TRBV7-8, with D possibly matching TRBD1 (6 bases). CDR3 in DNA: TGTGCCAGCAGCCAAGATCGGACAGCTTTTAACTATGGCTACACCTTC. It translates to CASSQDRTAFNYGYTF.